Following are 14 T cell receptor beta chains from one sample sequenced in a study of neoadjuvant anti-PD-1 for oral cavity cancer. Generated by immunoSEQ multiplex PCR, the TCRdb table keeps only in-frame clones and is missing some. The profile shows approximately 15,000 clones, 65% to 85% of them singletons. Documented time point: after neoadjuvant nivolumab, at surgical resection. Sequenced material: PBMCs, taken after nivolumab (anti-PD-1) treatment. The receptor source for this set is a person aged 35-79 years with oral cavity squamous cell carcinoma.

The rearrangement joins TRBV5-1 to TRBJ2-3, with TRBD2 as a possible D gene (6 bases). The CDR3 consists of 15 residues. Germline CDR1 is SGHRS and CDR2 is YFSETQ. The germline V and J ends were trimmed by 6 bases and 0 bases, with 14 bases remaining between them. The CDR3, as DNA: TGCGCCAGCAAGTTAGGAGGGTCTAGCACAGATACGCAGTATTTT. As protein: CASKLGGSSTDTQYF.

The J gene is TRBJ2-5, the V gene TRBV6-5; 8 bases agree with TRBD1. This CDR3 spans 16 amino acids. V was clipped by 2 bases and J by 4 bases; unmatched bases: 9. Germline CDR1 is MNHEY and CDR2 is SVGAGI. The CDR3 sequence is CASSYSLRGHGETQYF. Here the CDR3 DNA reads TGTGCCAGCAGTTACAGTCTCAGGGGGCACGGAGAGACCCAGTACTTC.

The genes are TRBV5-1 and TRBJ2-7; D is unresolved. This CDR3 contains 14 residues. The germline V gene has CDR1 SGHRS and CDR2 YFSETQ. V lost 4 bases and J 0 bases, leaving 11 bases between the germline ends. The CDR3, as DNA: TGCGCCAGCAGCCTAGGTGGAAGCTCCTACGAGCAGTACTTC. Its protein product is CASSLGGSSYEQYF.

This clone was picked up one time. V and J are TRBV13 and TRBJ2-1, with 10 bases that match TRBD2. Per germline, CDR1 PRHDT and CDR2 FYEKMQ (reference sequence). The CDR3 is 15 amino acids. J gave up 4 bases and V 0 bases, and 0 bases lay outside the gene matches. The CDR3 spells CASSLGLAGYNEQFF. The CDR3, as DNA: TGTGCCAGCAGCTTAGGACTAGCGGGATACAATGAGCAGTTCTTC.

The chain couples TRBV2 to TRBJ2-7; 7 bases line up with TRBD2. Germline trimming cut 2 bases from V and 2 bases from J; bases unmatched to any gene: 6. The CDR3 runs 15 residues. Per the germline V gene, CDR1 is SNHLY and CDR2 is FYNNEI. This chain's CDR3 is CASSELASGTYEQYF. DNA for the CDR3: TGTGCCAGCAGTGAATTGGCTAGCGGCACCTACGAGCAGTACTTC. The whole variable domain, remainder taken from reference TRBV2 and TRBJ2-7, is EPEVTQTPSHQVTQMGQEVILRCVPISNHLYFYWYRQILGQKVEFLVSFYNNEISEKSEIFDDQFSVERPDGSNFTLKIRSTKLEDSAMYFCASSELASGTYEQYFGPGTRLTVT.

This rearrangement joins TRBV6-1 to TRBJ1-2, with 7 bases matching TRBD1. This CDR3 has 15 amino acids. Germline values: CDR1 MNHNS, CDR2 SASEGT. Unmatched junction bases numbered 11, after V lost 4 bases and J lost 6 bases. CDR3 sequence (DNA): TGTGCCAGCAGTGCGGCCGGGACAGAACCAAATGGCTACACCTTC. Translated: CASSAAGTEPNGYTF.

A few counts support this clone. The chain recombines TRBV7-9 with TRBJ1-4; 8 bases line up with TRBD1. The CDR3 has 15 residues. Germline V CDR1 and CDR2: SEHNR, FQNEAQ (reference sequence). V shed 1 base, J shed 5 bases, and the junction held 3 bases outside the gene matches. The CDR3 loop is CASSLGDRPNEKLFF. The CDR3 DNA is TGTGCCAGCAGCTTAGGGGACAGGCCGAATGAAAAACTGTTTTTT.

This clone was observed a handful of times. The chain recombines TRBV6-1 with TRBJ2-3; 12 bases map to TRBD2. Germline V gene sequence: CDR1 MNHNS, CDR2 SASEGT. Unmatched junction bases numbered 0, after V lost 4 bases and J lost 1 base. The length of the CDR3 is 15 residues. CDR3 bases: TGTGCCAGCAGTGGACTAGCGGGAGGCACAGATACGCAGTATTTT. It codes for CASSGLAGGTDTQYF.

V usage is TRBV28 and J usage is TRBJ1-1; possibly TRBD1 for D (6 bases). Germline CDR1 is MDHEN and CDR2 is SYDVKM. Trimming stripped 3 bases from V and 6 bases from J, with 11 bases between. The CDR3 spans 13 residues. CDR3 sequence: CASSFRTAPEAFF. The CDR3 coding sequence is TGTGCCAGCAGTTTTCGGACAGCCCCTGAAGCTTTCTTT.

The rearrangement uses TRBV14 and TRBJ1-5; TRBD1 might be the D (6 bases). With 5 bases removed from V and 7 bases from J, the gap between germline ends came to 15 bases. The CDR3 runs to 14 residues. Germline-derived CDR1 and CDR2 are SGHDN and FVKESK. The CDR3 here is CASSIRGKGQPQHF. The CDR3 nucleotides read TGTGCCAGCAGCATCAGGGGAAAGGGGCAGCCCCAGCATTTT.

The chain combines TRBV5-4 with TRBJ2-2; D call uncertain. CDR1 and CDR2 (germline): SGHNT, YYREEE (reference sequence). V was cut by 0 bases and J by 1 base, with 4 bases left in between. This CDR3 has 14 amino acids. In DNA form, the CDR3 reads TGTGCCAGCAGCTTGGCTCGGAACACCGGGGAGCTGTTTTTT. Translated, it gives CASSLARNTGELFF.

This chain joins TRBV11-2 and TRBJ2-5; 8 bases align to TRBD2. Per germline, CDR1 SGHAT and CDR2 FQNNGV. J was trimmed by 5 bases and V by 3 bases; bases with no gene match: 8. The CDR3 runs 15 residues. The CDR3 nucleotides are TGTGCCAGCAGCTTCCTCCGGGGGGGAAGGGAGACCCAGTACTTC. Translation: CASSFLRGGRETQYF.

V and J are TRBV11-2 and TRBJ2-5, with D possibly matching TRBD2 (6 bases). The V end was cut by 4 bases, the J end by 2 bases, with 14 bases between. This CDR3 has 15 residues. Looked up from germline, CDR1 is SGHAT and CDR2 is FQNNGV. The CDR3 coding sequence is TGTGCCAGCAGCTCGCTAAGTGGAGGGCAAGAGACCCAGTACTTC. Translation gives CASSSLSGGQETQYF.

This clone showed up just once. This chain connects TRBV15 to TRBJ2-7; TRBD2 matches 8 bases. The trim removed 8 bases at V and 6 bases at J, leaving 15 bases unmatched. This CDR3 is built from 15 residues. Looked up from germline, CDR1 is LNHNV and CDR2 is YYDKDF (reference sequence). The CDR3 coding sequence is TGTGCCACCGGGGGAGGGAGCGGGGGACTCACCGAGCAGTACTTC. Residues: CATGGGSGGLTEQYF.